This T cell receptor beta chain comes out of a study of graft-versus-host responses after intestinal transplantation. General study findings and limits: GvH clones were found in recipient marrow; some appeared first in ileum or blood. Within the allografts of patients who had graft-donor T cell macrochimerism, graft-versus-host to host-versus-graft clonal ratios were high. Declining HvG levels early post-transplant were linked to peak circulating GvH clone levels.

A remark on this clone: Its matching antigen is unknown.

Germline-derived CDR1 and CDR2 are SEHNR and FQNEAQ (reference sequence). The trim removed 1 base at V and 5 bases at J, leaving 5 bases unmatched. The CDR3 is 15 amino acids. TCRdb keeps only in-frame clones here, not all; method: immunoSEQ multiplex PCR. Here the sample spans over 9,500 clones, about 93% being singletons. Sequenced here: PBMCs, sampled 8 days after intestinal transplant. V gene TRBV7-9 combines with J gene TRBJ1-1; 9 nucleotides line up with TRBD1. The sequence came from a human patient who received an intestinal transplant, so some T cells may come from the graft donor. CDR3 in DNA: TGTGCCAGCAGCTTAGGGGGACAGGGAAGGACTGAAGCTTTCTTT. Amino acid sequence: CASSLGGQGRTEAFF.